These 26 T cell receptor beta chains share one sample of origin, sequenced in a study of blood T cell repertoires in COVID-19. The table came from immunoSEQ multiplex PCR; TCRdb's copy has only in-frame clones and leaves some out. This table has a few hundred thousand clones, around 87% appearing once. Input material: peripheral blood. Source of these receptors: a woman between 50 and 59 years old who had recovered from COVID-19.

V is TRBV18 and J is TRBJ1-6; the D gene is possibly TRBD1 (5 bases). Germline CDR1 and CDR2: KGHSH and LQKENI. There are 14 residues in the CDR3. V was pared by 4 bases and J by 7 bases, with 11 bases between. CDR3 amino acids: CASSRGRGNSPLHF. CDR3 nucleotide sequence: TGTGCCAGCTCACGAGGACGGGGGAATTCACCCCTCCACTTT.

The chain is built from TRBV30 and TRBJ1-2; no clear D. The length of the CDR3 is 13 residues. V gave up 1 base and J gave up 5 bases, with 11 bases separating them. In germline, CDR1 is GTSNPN, CDR2 SVGIG (reference sequence). CDR3 loop: CAWSDSPFYGYTF. CDR3 coding DNA: TGTGCCTGGAGTGACAGCCCTTTTTATGGCTACACCTTC.

This clone was found once. The chain uses TRBV11-3 and TRBJ2-1; D unresolved. The germline gives CDR1 SGHNT, CDR2 YENEEA. The length of the CDR3 is 16 residues. Deletions cut 1 base from V and 6 bases from J, with 16 bases between. In DNA form, the CDR3 reads TGTGCCAGCAGCTTAGCATTCGACCCCCGAGGCAATGAGCAGTTCTTC. It is translated as CASSLAFDPRGNEQFF.

This clone came up many times. The chain has TRBV7-2 and TRBJ1-1; TRBD1 matches at 8 bases. CDR1 is SGHTA, CDR2 FQGNSA, per germline. The CDR3 consists of 12 residues. With 3 bases clipped from V and 12 bases from J, the junction kept 6 bases outside the gene matches. The DNA of the CDR3 is TGTGCCAGCAGCTTCCGACAGGGGAAAACTTTCTTT. It is translated as CASSFRQGKTFF. The full variable domain, with the rest looked up from reference TRBV7-2 and TRBJ1-1, is GAGVSQSPSNKVTEKGKDVELRCDPISGHTALYWYRQSLGQGLEFLIYFQGNSAPDKSGLPSDRFSAERTGGSVSTLTIQRTQQEDSAVYLCASSFRQGKTFFGQGTRLTVV.

This clone came up once. The genes are TRBV28 and TRBJ1-6; D is unclear. V lost 10 bases to trimming and J lost 9 bases, with 16 bases between them. The CDR3 runs 13 residues. Germline V gene data show CDR1 as MDHEN and CDR2 as SYDVKM. DNA for the CDR3: TGTGCCACCCACCGCGGAGGCCCTTCACCCCTCCACTTT. This codes for CATHRGGPSPLHF.

The V and J genes are TRBV2 and TRBJ1-6; 11 positions match TRBD1. This CDR3 has 18 residues. Germline V gene data show CDR1 as SNHLY and CDR2 as FYNNEI. The junction had 14 bases not matched to a gene; V was cut back by 4 bases and J by 9 bases. Here the CDR3 DNA reads TGTGCCAGCAGTGTGCGGACAGGGGGCACCTCTGGGCCTTCACCCCTCCACTTT. Amino acid sequence: CASSVRTGGTSGPSPLHF. The full variable domain, in which reference TRBV2 and TRBJ1-6 provide the parts outside the CDR3, is EPEVTQTPSHQVTQMGQEVILRCVPISNHLYFYWYRQILGQKVEFLVSFYNNEISEKSEIFDDQFSVERPDGSNFTLKIRSTKLEDSAMYFCASSVRTGGTSGPSPLHFGNGTRLTVT.

The V and J genes are TRBV30 and TRBJ1-6; the D gene is possibly TRBD1 (6 bases). Germline V gene data show CDR1 as GTSNPN and CDR2 as SVGIG (reference sequence). This CDR3 has 13 residues. With 6 bases removed from V and 10 bases from J, the gap between germline ends came to 16 bases. CDR3 protein: CACPKGGNSPLHF. The CDR3 DNA sequence: TGTGCCTGCCCAAAAGGGGGTAACTCACCCCTCCACTTT.

This clone was counted only a few times. The V and J genes are TRBV4-2 and TRBJ2-3; D not certain. Germline V lookup: CDR1 LGHNA, CDR2 YNFKEQ. V was pared by 5 bases and J by 0 bases, with 6 bases between. The CDR3 consists of 13 residues. The DNA for the CDR3 is TGTGCCAGCAGCGGAGACAGCACAGATACGCAGTATTTT. As protein: CASSGDSTDTQYF.

The J gene is TRBJ2-5, the V gene TRBV4-3, with TRBD1 matching over 8 bases. This CDR3 comprises 15 residues. Germline values: CDR1 LGHNA, CDR2 YSLEER. V shed 3 bases and J 5 bases; nucleotides not matched to a gene: 8. Here the CDR3 DNA reads TGCGCCAGCAGCCACTCCAGGGGGCGCGGGGAGACCCAGTACTTC. This gives the protein CASSHSRGRGETQYF.

The sample holds many counts of this clone. The V gene is TRBV12-3 or TRBV12-4, the J gene TRBJ1-5; D is perhaps TRBD1 (6 bases). This CDR3 has 13 amino acids. Trimming removed 6 bases from V and 7 bases from J, with 13 bases in between. CDR3 loop: CASSATGWQPQHF. The CDR3 DNA is TGTGCCAGCAGCGCTACAGGGTGGCAGCCCCAGCATTTT.

V usage is TRBV21-1 and J usage is TRBJ1-2; TRBD1 reflects the table's D call only, with no check against the DNA. TRBV21-1 corresponds to a pseudogene. This CDR3 is built from 12 residues. This CDR3 is CASSKGPDGYTF. In DNA form, the CDR3 reads TGTGCCAGCAGCAAAGGGCCCGATGGCTACACCTTC.

This clone has just one count. The chain couples TRBV9 to TRBJ2-6; the D gene is possibly TRBD1 (5 bases). The CDR3 loop spans 17 amino acids. The germline CDR1 and CDR2 sequences are SGDLS and YYNGEE. The ends were cut back, 0 bases at V and 4 bases at J, with 14 bases in the middle. The CDR3 nucleotides are TGTGCCAGCAGCGTAGAGTGGCAGGGAACCGGGGCCAACGTCCTGACTTTC. This codes for CASSVEWQGTGANVLTF.

The chain carries TRBV18 and TRBJ1-1; the D is unclear. The CDR3 loop spans 13 amino acids. Trimming removed 0 bases at V and 8 bases at J, with 10 bases between. Germline CDR1 reads KGHSH; CDR2 reads LQKENI. The CDR3 DNA is TGTGCCAGCTCACCACCGGTCGACGGGGAAGCTTTCTTT. Translated: CASSPPVDGEAFF.

This chain uses TRBV15 with TRBJ1-1; TRBD1 aligns across 9 bases. V lost 3 bases and J lost 6; bases outside the gene matches: 5. The germline V gene has CDR1 LNHNV and CDR2 YYDKDF (reference sequence). CDR3 length equals 14 residues. CDR3 loop: CATSREQGASEAFF. The CDR3 DNA is TGTGCCACCAGCAGGGAACAGGGGGCCTCTGAAGCTTTCTTT.

This chain uses TRBV19 with TRBJ1-2, with D possibly being TRBD1 (5 bases). The length of the CDR3 is 15 residues. Germline V gene lookup returns CDR1 LNHDA and CDR2 SQIVND (reference sequence). Trimming cost V 8 bases and J 0 bases, with 16 bases left between them. CDR3 loop: CASSDPGHTNYGYTF. The CDR3 bases are TGTGCCAGTTCCGACCCCGGACATACTAACTATGGCTACACCTTC.

CDR3 protein: CASSRQQGNTQYF. For the CDR3, the DNA is TGTGCCAGCAGTCGACAACAGGGGAATACGCAGTATTTT. The V call is TRBV12-3 or TRBV12-4, the J call TRBJ2-3; TRBD1 agrees at 7 bases. J gave up 7 bases and V 5 bases, and 6 bases lay outside the gene matches. This CDR3 is 13 amino acids long.

This clone has a single count. The chain joins TRBV7-2 to TRBJ2-2; D uncertain. The ends were cut back, 5 bases at V and 5 bases at J, with 12 bases in the middle. The CDR3 is made up of 14 amino acids. Germline lookup yields CDR1 SGHTA and CDR2 FQGNSA. The CDR3 loop is CASSPQPGTGELFF. CDR3 nucleotides: TGTGCCAGCAGCCCCCAGCCAGGTACCGGGGAGCTGTTTTTT.

The chain links TRBV2 to TRBJ2-7, with a possible D match to TRBD2 (6 bases). V lost 7 bases, J lost 5 bases, and 18 bases lay in between. The germline CDR1 and CDR2 sequences are SNHLY and FYNNEI. The CDR3 length is 14 residues. The DNA of the CDR3 is TGTGCCAGCACCCTGAGCGGGTATAACGACGAGCAGTACTTC. This translates into CASTLSGYNDEQYF.

This chain joins TRBV4-2 and TRBJ2-5; 7 nucleotides line up with TRBD2. CDR1 is LGHNA, CDR2 YNFKEQ, per germline. With 0 bases clipped from V and 10 bases from J, the junction kept 2 bases outside the gene matches. The CDR3 is 12 residues long. CDR3 sequence reads: CASSQDRGDQYF. The CDR3 nucleotides read TGTGCCAGCAGCCAAGATCGGGGGGACCAGTACTTC.

The gene calls are TRBV30 and TRBJ1-1, with D perhaps TRBD1 (6 bases). CDR1 GTSNPN and CDR2 SVGIG come from the germline V gene (reference sequence). V dropped 4 bases and J dropped 0 bases, with 6 bases sitting between them. This CDR3 has 12 residues. The chain's CDR3 is CAWNRVNTEAFF. DNA for the CDR3: TGTGCCTGGAACAGGGTGAACACTGAAGCTTTCTTT.

The rearrangement links TRBV11-2 to TRBJ1-2, with TRBD1 identical over 8 bases. Germline V lookup: CDR1 SGHAT, CDR2 FQNNGV. With 5 bases clipped from V and 2 bases from J, the junction kept 7 bases outside the gene matches. The CDR3 spans 15 residues. CDR3 residues: CASSENRGNNYGYTF. The CDR3 DNA is TGTGCCAGCAGCGAGAACAGGGGGAACAACTATGGCTACACCTTC.

This chain joins TRBV4-2 and TRBJ1-1; 9 positions match TRBD1. The germline V gene has CDR1 LGHNA and CDR2 YNFKEQ. The CDR3 spans 15 residues. Losses at the gene ends were 2 bases for V and 5 bases for J; bases not matched to a gene: 6. Here the CDR3 reads CASSQPQGARTEAFF. The CDR3 DNA is TGTGCCAGCAGCCAACCACAGGGGGCGAGGACTGAAGCTTTCTTT.

The rearrangement links TRBV5-4 to TRBJ2-2, with a tentative D call TRBD2 (5 bases). Germline V gives CDR1 SGHNT, CDR2 YYREEE (reference sequence). Trimming took off 7 bases at V and 6 bases at J, with 19 bases between the two ends. This CDR3 has 15 residues. DNA for the CDR3: TGTGCCAGCGGGGAGTCTAGTAGGATCGCCGGGGAGCTGTTTTTT. It translates to CASGESSRIAGELFF.

This chain connects TRBV7-2 to TRBJ2-1, with 14 bases that match TRBD2. Unmatched junction bases numbered 4, after V lost 5 bases and J lost 7 bases. Germline lookup yields CDR1 SGHTA and CDR2 FQGNSA. The CDR3 sequence is 15 residues long. The CDR3 nucleotides are TGTGCCAGCAGCCTGGGACTAGCGGGAGTGAATGAGCAGTTCTTC. Translation gives CASSLGLAGVNEQFF.

J is TRBJ2-7 and V is TRBV28, with TRBD1 as a possible D gene (6 bases). The germline V gene encodes CDR1 MDHEN and CDR2 SYDVKM. This CDR3 spans 20 amino acids. Trimming left V 5 bases short and J 2 bases short, with 31 bases between. This chain's CDR3 is CASSTSFPLPLSGAPYEQYF. CDR3 sequence (DNA): TGTGCCAGCAGTACCTCTTTCCCCTTACCCCTCTCAGGGGCCCCCTACGAGCAGTACTTC.

This clone was detected only a few times. The V and J genes are TRBV10-1 and TRBJ1-1; a weak D match, TRBD1 (5 bases). CDR3 length equals 14 residues. Germline values: CDR1 WNHNN, CDR2 SYGVQD (reference sequence). Trimming took 5 bases from V and 7 from J, leaving 17 bases between them. CDR3 sequence (DNA): TGCGCCAGCAGTCCCCCCCTATGTGACAGTGAAGCTTTCTTT. Protein: CASSPPLCDSEAFF.